The 4 T cell receptor beta chains below were found in one sample sequenced in a study of a mutant IDH1 vaccine in newly diagnosed glioma. TCRdb's table, derived via immunoSEQ multiplex PCR, lists solely in-frame clones and lacks some. Of around 92,000 clones in the sample, roughly four fifths were seen once. The time point: baseline, week 1 (first vaccination visit). Treatment defined: pre-vaccination baseline after standard-of-care therapy. Sequenced material: PBMCs, taken from a glioma patient treated with radiotherapy, temozolomide or both. The receptors derive from a woman aged 45-60 years with glioma.

This chain joins TRBV18 and TRBJ2-7; 10 positions match TRBD1. The CDR3 covers 13 residues. J lost 4 bases, V lost 8 bases, and 5 bases had no gene match. Germline values: CDR1 KGHSH, CDR2 LQKENI. The CDR3 here is CASVPGQGYEQYF. DNA of the CDR3: TGTGCCAGCGTGCCGGGACAGGGGTACGAGCAGTACTTC.

V usage is TRBV19 and J usage is TRBJ1-1, with TRBD1 as a possible D gene (5 bases). Germline V gene sequence: CDR1 LNHDA, CDR2 SQIVND (reference sequence). Trimming removed 3 bases at V and 9 bases at J, with 17 bases between. This CDR3 is built from 14 residues. The CDR3 DNA follows: TGTGCCAGTAGTATGGGGACGGGCAACATTCAAGCTTTCTTT. Translated, it gives CASSMGTGNIQAFF.

Regarding this clone: Other DNA sequences in the sample encode the same CDR3. CDR3 amino acids: CASSPEVNTEAFF. The CDR3 DNA reads as TGTGCCAGCTCACCAGAGGTCAACACTGAAGCTTTCTTT. The gene calls are TRBV18 and TRBJ1-1; the D is unclear. Germline V gene data show CDR1 as KGHSH and CDR2 as LQKENI. Between the trimmed V and J ends, which lost 2 bases and 2 bases, there was a span of 6 bases. The CDR3 is 13 amino acids.

The J gene is TRBJ1-1, the V gene TRBV30; D gene unclear. The CDR3 covers 14 residues. V shed 5 bases and J shed 4 bases, with 17 bases lying between them. Germline-derived CDR1 and CDR2 are GTSNPN and SVGIG (reference sequence). The CDR3 reads CAWYPRALGTEAFF. The CDR3 DNA reads as TGTGCCTGGTACCCCCGGGCCTTGGGCACTGAAGCTTTCTTT.